This T cell receptor beta chain appears in the sequencing data of a study of shared clonotypes between healthy human individuals. Study background: CD4 naive and CD4 memory each took three plates per donor, while CD8 naive took two and CD8 memory one. The study, taken as a whole, reports: Shared across a handful of donors were around 4.7% of the naive CD4 clonotypes.

The assay was immunoSEQ multiplex PCR, and TCRdb's table has in-frame clones only and misses some. The sample holds under 750,000 clones; around 70% are singletons and the top ten take more than 1.5%. This clone was detected only a few times. What it binds is unknown. V lost 2 bases, J lost 4 bases, and 12 bases lay in between. The CDR3 is 14 residues long. The germline CDR1 and CDR2 sequences are SGHNT and YYREEE (reference sequence). This sequence was found in a woman in her twenties or thirties in good health. The J gene is TRBJ1-2, the V gene TRBV5-4; possibly TRBD1 for D (5 bases). The sequenced sample consisted of memory CD4+ T cells sorted from blood. Subset meaning: CD45RA-negative fraction. CDR3 in DNA: TGTGCCAGCAGCTTAGCGGGACTGCTCTATGGCTACACCTTC. This encodes CASSLAGLLYGYTF.